This TCR beta chain was documented in a study of cytomegalovirus exposure and HLA in healthy donors. As for this clone: Its antigen is currently unknown.

CDR1 is LNHDA, CDR2 SQIVND, per germline (reference sequence). With 4 bases removed from V and 4 bases from J, the gap between germline ends came to 11 bases. This CDR3 is built from 13 residues. General study results and limits: Only CMV serostatus was available as immune exposure information.

The PCR was carried out with 60 Vbeta primers and 13 Jbeta primers. Sequenced by immunoSEQ multiplex PCR; TCRdb stores in-frame clones only, minus some. The table includes about 130,000 clones, 80% detected once. The source material was PBMCs. The clonotype originates from a woman in her forties in good health and CMV-seronegative. The chain combines TRBV19 with TRBJ2-7, with D maybe TRBD1 (6 bases). CDR3 residues: CASSRGTLYEQYF. DNA of the CDR3: TGTGCCAGTAGTAGAGGGACACTATACGAGCAGTACTTC. Full variable domain (missing parts from reference TRBV19 and TRBJ2-7): DGGITQSPKYLFRKEGQNVTLSCEQNLNHDAMYWYRQDPGQGLRLIYYSQIVNDFQKGDIAEGYSVSREKKESFPLTVTSAQKNPTAFYLCASSRGTLYEQYFGPGTRLTVT.